These 12 T cell receptor beta chains were all obtained from the same sample, sequenced in a study of T cell repertoires in cytomegalovirus infection. One entry per CDR3 protein, called by TCRdb with MiXCR from the reads. The sample carries some 310,000 distinct CDR3 sequences, 25% recorded once. Their antigen targets remain unknown. Material: cultured PBMCs, obtained from culture after CMV antigen stimulation. The source of these receptors is a human donor in good health (CMV status not recorded). Some clones in this sample may be carry-over from other donors' samples.

J is TRBJ1-1 and V is TRBV19; D uncertain. The CDR3 extends over 13 amino acids. V gave up 7 bases and J gave up 5 bases, with 14 bases separating them. Germline V CDR1 and CDR2: LNHDA, SQIVND (reference sequence). This chain's CDR3 is CASTLSKKTEAFF. CDR3 coding DNA: TGTGCCAGTACCCTGTCCAAGAAGACTGAAGCTTTCTTT.

This chain joins TRBV24-1 and TRBJ2-5; TRBD1 might be the D (5 bases). V lost 7 bases to trimming and J lost 3 bases, with 17 bases between them. The CDR3 sequence is 15 residues long. Per germline, CDR1 KGHDR and CDR2 SFDVKD. The CDR3 DNA is TGTGCCACCAGGAGTCAGGGTTCCGGAGAAGAGACCCAGTACTTC. It is translated as CATRSQGSGEETQYF.

This clonotype occurred a few times. The chain joins TRBV4-1 to TRBJ2-1; TRBD2 aligns across 10 bases. CDR3 length equals 15 residues. CDR1 and CDR2 from the germline V gene are MGHRA and YSYEKL. Unmatched junction bases numbered 9, after V lost 4 bases and J lost 9 bases. Here the CDR3 reads CASSLGLADSSEQFF. CDR3 in DNA: TGCGCCAGCAGCCTTGGACTAGCGGACTCCTCTGAGCAGTTCTTC.

The V gene is TRBV18, the J gene TRBJ2-6, with TRBD1 identical over 7 bases. The germline V gene has CDR1 KGHSH and CDR2 LQKENI. V shed 0 bases and J 0 bases; nucleotides not matched to a gene: 8. The CDR3 runs 19 residues. The chain's CDR3 is CASSPPGTAYNSGANVLTF. The CDR3 DNA reads TGTGCCAGCTCACCACCGGGGACAGCATATAACTCTGGGGCCAACGTCCTGACTTTC.

Only a few counts were recorded for this clonotype. The chain has TRBV7-2 and TRBJ1-2, with D unclear. The CDR3 is made up of 13 amino acids. Germline CDR1 reads SGHTA; CDR2 reads FQGNSA. V was trimmed by 9 bases and J by 3 bases, leaving 14 bases between them. The CDR3 nucleotides read TGTGCCAGTCCCCTTACCAAGGACTATGGCTACACCTTC. Encoded protein: CASPLTKDYGYTF.

The CDR3 loop reads CASSAGGQEQYF. The CDR3 region has the DNA TGTGCCAGCAGTGCGGGGGGACAGGAGCAGTACTTC. V is TRBV25-1 and J is TRBJ2-7; either TRBD1 or TRBD2 may fit D (7 bases each). From germline, CDR1 is MGHDK and CDR2 SYGVNS. The CDR3 is 12 amino acids. Trimming left V 4 bases short and J 7 bases short, with 11 bases between.

V gene TRBV2 combines with J gene TRBJ2-3; tentatively, D is TRBD1 or TRBD2 (5 bases each). The CDR3 is made up of 14 amino acids. V was pared by 6 bases and J by 6 bases, with 16 bases between. CDR1 and CDR2 (germline): SNHLY, FYNNEI. The CDR3 sequence: CASRRGVGLDTQYF. CDR3 bases: TGTGCCAGCAGGAGGGGTGTTGGGCTGGATACGCAGTATTTT.

In this sample, this clonotype turned up many times. This chain uses TRBV27 with TRBJ2-3; a possible D gene is TRBD2 (5 bases). Trimming shortened V by 3 bases and J by 2 bases, and 12 bases separated the two germline ends. This CDR3 is 15 amino acids long. The V gene's germline CDR1 is MNHEY and CDR2 SMNVEV (reference sequence). The CDR3 DNA sequence: TGTGCCAGCAGTTTTCTAGCCTCCCTCACAGATACGCAGTATTTT. Translation: CASSFLASLTDTQYF.

In its sample, this clonotype was seen a few times. The chain is built from TRBV7-3 and TRBJ2-1; TRBD2 aligns across 7 bases. CDR1 and CDR2 (germline): SGHTA, FQGTGA. CDR3 length: 15 residues. Trimming took 2 bases from V and 8 from J; bases not matched to a gene: 9. CDR3 amino acids: CASSLAGKSGDEQFF. DNA for the CDR3: TGTGCCAGCAGCTTAGCGGGAAAAAGCGGGGATGAGCAGTTCTTC.

This clonotype was seen a few times. The chain is built from TRBV6-6 and TRBJ1-2, with TRBD1 identical over 7 bases. Germline CDR1 and CDR2: MNHNY and SVGAGI (reference sequence). Trimming removed 2 bases from V and 4 bases from J; junction bases left unmatched: 4. The CDR3 contains 14 residues. CDR3 in amino acids: CASSYDRAFYGYTF. The DNA for the CDR3 is TGTGCCAGCAGTTACGACAGGGCCTTCTATGGCTACACCTTC.

The V and J genes are TRBV10-3 and TRBJ1-2; D gene uncertain. This CDR3 is built from 14 residues. CDR1 and CDR2 (germline): ENHRY, SYGVKD. Trimming shortened V by 0 bases and J by 2 bases, and 7 bases separated the two germline ends. Here the CDR3 DNA reads TGTGCCATCAGTGAGTCGGCAGGAAACTATGGCTACACCTTC. Amino acids: CAISESAGNYGYTF.

This clonotype was counted only a few times. V gene TRBV28 combines with J gene TRBJ2-5; 7 bases agree with TRBD1. Per the germline V gene, CDR1 is MDHEN and CDR2 is SYDVKM. V was pared by 4 bases and J by 5 bases, with 10 bases of the junction left unmatched. The CDR3 contains 15 residues. The CDR3 nucleotides are TGTGCCAGCAGTTCCCGGGACAGTAGGCAGGAGACCCAGTACTTC. This translates into CASSSRDSRQETQYF.